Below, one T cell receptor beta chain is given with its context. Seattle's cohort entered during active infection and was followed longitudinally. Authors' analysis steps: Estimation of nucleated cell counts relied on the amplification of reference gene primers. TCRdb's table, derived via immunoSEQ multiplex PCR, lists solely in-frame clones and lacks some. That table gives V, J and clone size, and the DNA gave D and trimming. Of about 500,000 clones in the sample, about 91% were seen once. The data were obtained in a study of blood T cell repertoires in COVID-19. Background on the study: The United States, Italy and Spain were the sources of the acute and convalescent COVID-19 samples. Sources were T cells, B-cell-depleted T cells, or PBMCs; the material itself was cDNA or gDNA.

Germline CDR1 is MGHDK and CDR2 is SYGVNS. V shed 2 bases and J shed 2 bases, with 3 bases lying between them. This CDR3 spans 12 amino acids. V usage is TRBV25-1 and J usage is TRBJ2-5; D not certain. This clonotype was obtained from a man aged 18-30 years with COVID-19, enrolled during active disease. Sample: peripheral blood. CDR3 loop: CASSEVQETQYF. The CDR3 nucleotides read TGTGCCAGCAGTGAAGTACAAGAGACCCAGTACTTC.